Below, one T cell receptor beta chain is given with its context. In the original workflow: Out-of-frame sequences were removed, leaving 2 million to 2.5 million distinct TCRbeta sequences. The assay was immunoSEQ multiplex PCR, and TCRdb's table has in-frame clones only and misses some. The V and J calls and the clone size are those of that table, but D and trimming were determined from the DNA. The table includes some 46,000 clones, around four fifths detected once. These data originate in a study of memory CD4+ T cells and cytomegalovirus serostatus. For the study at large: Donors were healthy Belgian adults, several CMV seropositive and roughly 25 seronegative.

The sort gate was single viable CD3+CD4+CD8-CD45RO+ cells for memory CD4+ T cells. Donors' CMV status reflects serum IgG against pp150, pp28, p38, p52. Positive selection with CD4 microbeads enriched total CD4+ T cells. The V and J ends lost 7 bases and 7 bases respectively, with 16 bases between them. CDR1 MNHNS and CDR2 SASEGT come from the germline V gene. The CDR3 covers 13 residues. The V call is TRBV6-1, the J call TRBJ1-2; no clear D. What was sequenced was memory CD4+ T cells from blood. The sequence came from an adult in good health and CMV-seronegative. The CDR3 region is CASTSLGSSGYTF. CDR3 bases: TGTGCCAGCACTTCCCTGGGGTCAAGTGGCTACACCTTC.